The 18 T cell receptor beta chains below come from one sample, sequenced in a study of T cell clones after liver transplantation. Sequencing used immunoSEQ multiplex PCR; TCRdb keeps in-frame clones, though not all of them. The table has roughly 120,000 clones, 90% seen once. The sequencing used CD4+ T cells from blood, collected 12 months after liver transplant. Source of these receptors: a human patient who received a liver transplant. A share of the T cells may be of graft donor origin.

This sequence joins TRBV6-1 and TRBJ2-7; tentatively, D is TRBD1 (6 bases). Trimming left V 5 bases short and J 3 bases short, with 14 bases between. Germline-derived CDR1 and CDR2 are MNHNS and SASEGT. CDR3 size: 14 residues. The CDR3 reads CASSPTRQVYEQYF. The CDR3 DNA reads as TGTGCCAGCAGTCCAACAAGACAGGTCTACGAGCAGTACTTC.

The rearrangement uses TRBV5-6 and TRBJ2-5; 9 bases line up with TRBD2. V lost 4 bases, J lost 2 bases, and 9 bases stayed unmatched. CDR1 is SGHDT and CDR2 is YYEEEE in the germline V gene. The CDR3 contains 16 residues. CDR3 loop: CASSRFSGRAQETQYF. The CDR3 bases are TGTGCCAGCAGCCGATTTAGCGGGAGAGCTCAAGAGACCCAGTACTTC.

The CDR3 DNA is TGTGCCAGCACCCTACAGACCCGGTTGGCTTTCTTT. Translated, it gives CASTLQTRLAFF. The rearrangement links TRBV7-2 to TRBJ1-1; D gene unclear. Germline CDR1 is SGHTA and CDR2 is FQGNSA. V was shortened by 7 bases and J by 11 bases, with 17 bases between the two germline ends. CDR3 length equals 12 residues.

The rearrangement uses TRBV19 and TRBJ1-3; D remains ambiguous. The germline V and J ends were trimmed by 1 base and 2 bases, with 9 bases remaining between them. There are 15 residues in the CDR3. From germline, CDR1 is LNHDA and CDR2 SQIVND (reference sequence). The chain's CDR3 is CASSIGGVPGNTIYF. The DNA of the CDR3 is TGTGCCAGTAGTATAGGTGGAGTACCTGGAAACACCATATATTTT.

V usage is TRBV21-1 and J usage is TRBJ1-1; the table's D call TRBD1 went unverified against the DNA. TRBV21-1 constitutes a pseudogene. This CDR3 has 15 residues. The CDR3, as DNA: TGTGCCAGCAGCGCCGGACAGGGGAGATACACTGAAGCTTTCTTT. This translates into CASSAGQGRYTEAFF.

This chain joins TRBV27 and TRBJ2-3; 7 bases agree with TRBD2. With 3 bases clipped from V and 1 base from J, the junction kept 4 bases outside the gene matches. There are 15 residues in the CDR3. From germline, CDR1 is MNHEY and CDR2 SMNVEV (reference sequence). For the CDR3, the DNA is TGTGCCAGCAGTTTCGCGGGAGAGGGCACAGATACGCAGTATTTT. It translates to CASSFAGEGTDTQYF.

The chain couples TRBV15 to TRBJ1-5; D is ambiguous. Deletions cut 3 bases from V and 6 bases from J, with 12 bases between. CDR1 is LNHNV and CDR2 is YYDKDF in the germline V gene (reference sequence). The length of the CDR3 is 14 residues. The CDR3 DNA reads as TGTGCCACCAGCAGGGATACCCCAACTCAGCCCCAGCATTTT. Encoded protein: CATSRDTPTQPQHF. The full variable domain, in which reference TRBV15 and TRBJ1-5 provide the parts outside the CDR3, is DAMVIQNPRYQVTQFGKPVTLSCSQTLNHNVMYWYQQKSSQAPKLLFHYYDKDFNNEADTPDNFQSRRPNTSFCFLDIRSPGLGDTAMYLCATSRDTPTQPQHFGDGTRLSIL.

The V gene is TRBV19, the J gene TRBJ2-1; D is ambiguous. The CDR3 spans 16 residues. The germline V gene has CDR1 LNHDA and CDR2 SQIVND (reference sequence). Deletions cut 3 bases from V and 2 bases from J, with 14 bases between. CDR3 region: CASSISRAGPYNEQFF. DNA for the CDR3: TGTGCCAGTAGTATCTCTAGGGCAGGACCCTACAATGAGCAGTTCTTC.

A single count supports this clone. The rearrangement joins TRBV4-1 to TRBJ2-3; TRBD2 might be the D (6 bases). Looked up from germline, CDR1 is MGHRA and CDR2 is YSYEKL. V gave up 1 base and J gave up 2 bases, with 7 bases separating them. This CDR3 region has 14 residues. The CDR3 region is CASSQGDFTDTQYF. The CDR3 coding sequence is TGCGCCAGCAGCCAAGGGGACTTCACAGATACGCAGTATTTT.

The J gene is TRBJ2-1, the V gene TRBV7-6; 7 nucleotides line up with TRBD2. V shed 5 bases and J 2 bases; nucleotides not matched to a gene: 9. The CDR3 has 16 amino acids. CDR1 and CDR2 (germline): SGHVS, FNYEAQ. CDR3 nucleotide sequence: TGTGCCAGCAGCCCGGGACTACCTGGGGCCTACAATGAGCAGTTCTTC. This sequence encodes CASSPGLPGAYNEQFF.

This clone appeared once. The CDR3 sequence is CASSLEVAQETQYF. The CDR3 DNA reads as TGTGCCAGCAGCTTGGAGGTGGCACAAGAGACCCAGTACTTC. This sequence joins TRBV11-2 and TRBJ2-5; tentative D call: TRBD2 (5 bases). Germline-derived CDR1 and CDR2 are SGHAT and FQNNGV. The CDR3 covers 14 residues. With 3 bases removed from V and 2 bases from J, the gap between germline ends came to 10 bases.

This sequence joins TRBV29-1 and TRBJ2-7; 10 nucleotides align to TRBD1. The CDR3 spans 14 residues. The V gene end was trimmed by 4 bases and the J gene end by 5 bases; junction bases not matched to a gene: 8. Germline V gives CDR1 SQVTM, CDR2 ANQGSEA. The CDR3 DNA is TGCAGCGTTGCGCCGGGACAGGGGTCCCACGAGCAGTACTTC. Its translation is CSVAPGQGSHEQYF.

The V call is TRBV11-3, the J call TRBJ1-1; D is unresolved. The germline gives CDR1 SGHNT, CDR2 YENEEA. The CDR3 has 15 amino acids. The germline V and J ends were trimmed by 1 base and 1 base, with 10 bases remaining between them. CDR3 in amino acids: CASSLGDAGNTEAFF. Written as DNA, the CDR3 is TGTGCCAGCAGCTTAGGCGATGCGGGGAACACTGAAGCTTTCTTT.

The V call is TRBV7-9, the J call TRBJ1-4; D is perhaps TRBD1 (6 bases). The CDR3 consists of 15 residues. Germline loops: CDR1 SEHNR, CDR2 FQNEAQ (reference sequence). Trimming took off 5 bases at V and 7 bases at J, with 17 bases between the two ends. The CDR3 here is CASSETQGIVEKLFF. CDR3 sequence (DNA): TGTGCCAGCAGCGAAACACAGGGTATTGTTGAAAAACTGTTTTTT.

The V gene is TRBV7-9, the J gene TRBJ2-7; the D gene is possibly TRBD2 (5 bases). Between the trimmed V and J ends, which lost 3 bases and 7 bases, there was a span of 13 bases. CDR3 length: 13 amino acids. Germline lookup yields CDR1 SEHNR and CDR2 FQNEAQ (reference sequence). CDR3 sequence reads: CASSFGLDGEQYF. The CDR3 DNA sequence: TGTGCCAGCAGCTTCGGACTCGACGGAGAGCAGTACTTC. The complete variable domain, with remaining parts taken from reference TRBV7-9 and TRBJ2-7, reads DTGVSQNPRHKITKRGQNVTFRCDPISEHNRLYWYRQTLGQGPEFLTYFQNEAQLEKSRLLSDRFSAERPKGSFSTLEIQRTEQGDSAMYLCASSFGLDGEQYFGPGTRLTVT.

This chain uses TRBV6-6 with TRBJ1-2; D possibly corresponds to TRBD1 (5 bases). The CDR3 is made up of 13 amino acids. V was cut by 7 bases and J by 4 bases, with 13 bases left in between. Germline V gene data show CDR1 as MNHNY and CDR2 as SVGAGI (reference sequence). In DNA, the CDR3 is TGTGCCAGCACCTCGGGGCAGTTCTATGGCTACACCTTC. Encoded protein: CASTSGQFYGYTF.

The chain links TRBV10-2 to TRBJ1-4; the D gene is possibly TRBD1 (5 bases). The CDR3 is made up of 12 amino acids. Between the trimmed V and J ends, which lost 3 bases and 14 bases, there was a span of 13 bases. Germline CDR1 and CDR2: WSHSY and SAAADI. CDR3: CASSEQGTVLFF. CDR3 nucleotides: TGCGCCAGCAGTGAACAAGGGACTGTTCTGTTTTTT.

The rearrangement links TRBV7-9 to TRBJ1-5, with D hard to call. In germline, CDR1 is SEHNR, CDR2 FQNEAQ (reference sequence). The V end was cut by 1 base, the J end by 7 bases, with 8 bases between. The CDR3 totals 13 residues. This CDR3 reads CASSLVEEQPQHF. The CDR3 bases are TGTGCCAGCAGCTTAGTGGAGGAACAGCCCCAGCATTTT.